This is a list of T cell receptor beta chains from one sample in a study of shared clonotypes between healthy human individuals. The repertoire was sequenced with immunoSEQ multiplex PCR; TCRdb's copy has only in-frame clones and lacks some. The table lists about a million clones, about 75% of them singletons. The source material was memory CD4+ T cells sorted from blood. The receptors derive from a man between 18 and 35 years old in good health. The CDR3 runs from the conserved cysteine through the conserved F or W. The order of the fields is CDR3 protein, CDR3 DNA, J gene, D gene, CDR3 length, V gene, clone size. The D gene is left open where the match is weak. The size of a clone is reported for some rows only, either as once, few or many, or as a class for expanded clones.

cdr3_aa: CASSIQFANTGELFF
cdr3_nt: TGTGCCAGTAGTATTCAGTTCGCGAACACCGGGGAGCTGTTTTTT
j_call: TRBJ2-2
d_call: -
cdr3_length: 15
v_call: TRBV19
clone_size: -

cdr3_aa: CASSTGQGTFVSTQYF
cdr3_nt: TGCGCCAGCAGCACCGGACAGGGGACTTTCGTCAGTACGCAGTATTTT
j_call: TRBJ2-3
d_call: TRBD1
cdr3_length: 16
v_call: TRBV5-1
clone_size: once

cdr3_aa: CASSLMGSPLHF
cdr3_nt: TGTGCCAGCAGCTTAATGGGGTCACCCCTCCACTTT
j_call: TRBJ1-6
d_call: -
cdr3_length: 12
v_call: TRBV7-2
clone_size: few

cdr3_aa: CASSDAGGASRAPGELFF
cdr3_nt: TGTGCCAGCAGTGACGCAGGGGGCGCCTCACGGGCCCCCGGGGAGCTGTTTTTT
j_call: TRBJ2-2
d_call: TRBD1
cdr3_length: 18
v_call: TRBV6-1
clone_size: -

cdr3_aa: CATSRDLSGTEAFF
cdr3_nt: TGTGCCACCAGCAGAGATCTCTCGGGCACTGAAGCTTTCTTT
j_call: TRBJ1-1
d_call: -
cdr3_length: 14
v_call: TRBV15
clone_size: -

cdr3_aa: CASSFSNTEAFF
cdr3_nt: TGTGCCAGCAGCTTCTCGAACACTGAAGCTTTCTTT
j_call: TRBJ1-1
d_call: -
cdr3_length: 12
v_call: TRBV7-9
clone_size: few

cdr3_aa: CSVEDPQGGFNGYTF
cdr3_nt: TGCAGCGTTGAAGATCCGCAGGGTGGGTTTAATGGCTACACCTTC
j_call: TRBJ1-2
d_call: -
cdr3_length: 15
v_call: TRBV29-1
clone_size: -

cdr3_aa: CASSQGAPSGRNIFTDTQYF
cdr3_nt: TGCGCCAGCAGCCAAGGGGCCCCCTCGGGGCGGAATATATTCACAGATACGCAGTATTTT
j_call: TRBJ2-3
d_call: -
cdr3_length: 20
v_call: TRBV4-3
clone_size: -

cdr3_aa: CASSLRRDGTDTQYF
cdr3_nt: TGCGCCAGCAGCTTGAGGCGGGACGGCACAGATACGCAGTATTTT
j_call: TRBJ2-3
d_call: -
cdr3_length: 15
v_call: TRBV5-1
clone_size: -

cdr3_aa: CASSGAEEGSGELFF
cdr3_nt: TGTGCCAGCAGTGGGGCGGAAGAAGGCTCCGGGGAGCTGTTTTTT
j_call: TRBJ2-2
d_call: -
cdr3_length: 15
v_call: TRBV28
clone_size: once

cdr3_aa: CASSDRDTQYF
cdr3_nt: TGCGCCAGCAGTGATCGAGATACGCAGTATTTT
j_call: TRBJ2-3
d_call: -
cdr3_length: 11
v_call: TRBV10-1
clone_size: -

cdr3_aa: CASSEKTGLRDAYF
cdr3_nt: TGTGCCAGCAGTGAAAAGACAGGCCTTCGAGATGCGTACTTC
j_call: TRBJ2-7
d_call: -
cdr3_length: 14
v_call: TRBV6-5
clone_size: few

cdr3_aa: CASSAHDRVNIQYF
cdr3_nt: TGTGCCAGCAGTGCCCACGACAGGGTAAACATTCAGTACTTC
j_call: TRBJ2-4
d_call: TRBD1
cdr3_length: 14
v_call: TRBV28
clone_size: few

cdr3_aa: CASSTFSGANVLTF
cdr3_nt: TGTGCCAGCAGTACCTTCTCTGGGGCCAACGTCCTGACTTTC
j_call: TRBJ2-6
d_call: -
cdr3_length: 14
v_call: TRBV27
clone_size: -

cdr3_aa: CASRRENTEAFF
cdr3_nt: TGCGCCAGCAGGAGGGAGAACACTGAAGCTTTCTTT
j_call: TRBJ1-1
d_call: -
cdr3_length: 12
v_call: TRBV5-1
clone_size: -

cdr3_aa: CASSRTGVTNTEAFF
cdr3_nt: TGTGCCAGCAGTAGGACAGGGGTTACGAACACTGAAGCTTTCTTT
j_call: TRBJ1-1
d_call: TRBD1
cdr3_length: 15
v_call: TRBV6-5
clone_size: -

cdr3_aa: CASNSGTTRGGEQFF
cdr3_nt: TGTGCCAGCAATTCTGGGACTACAAGAGGGGGTGAGCAGTTCTTC
j_call: TRBJ2-1
d_call: -
cdr3_length: 15
v_call: TRBV2
clone_size: -

cdr3_aa: CASRPSGGRQPQHF
cdr3_nt: TGTGCCAGCAGGCCGTCAGGGGGGCGGCAGCCCCAGCATTTT
j_call: TRBJ1-5
d_call: TRBD1
cdr3_length: 14
v_call: TRBV6-1
clone_size: few

cdr3_aa: CASSPQGGDTEAFF
cdr3_nt: TGTGCCAGCAGTCCCCAGGGGGGAGACACTGAAGCTTTCTTT
j_call: TRBJ1-1
d_call: TRBD1
cdr3_length: 14
v_call: TRBV6-6
clone_size: -

cdr3_aa: CASSPGGLGDTQYF
cdr3_nt: TGTGCCAGCAGCCCGGGGGGGCTGGGAGATACGCAGTATTTT
j_call: TRBJ2-3
d_call: TRBD2
cdr3_length: 14
v_call: TRBV7-9
clone_size: once

cdr3_aa: CASSSRQGAEAFF
cdr3_nt: TGTGCCAGCAGTTCCCGACAGGGCGCTGAAGCTTTCTTT
j_call: TRBJ1-1
d_call: TRBD1
cdr3_length: 13
v_call: TRBV6-6
clone_size: few

cdr3_aa: CSVVFGDRAYEQYF
cdr3_nt: TGCAGCGTTGTTTTCGGGGACCGTGCCTACGAGCAGTACTTC
j_call: TRBJ2-7
d_call: -
cdr3_length: 14
v_call: TRBV29-1
clone_size: -

cdr3_aa: CASSPGLAGTKNIQYF
cdr3_nt: TGTGCCAGCAGCCCCGGACTAGCGGGTACCAAAAACATTCAGTACTTC
j_call: TRBJ2-4
d_call: TRBD2
cdr3_length: 16
v_call: TRBV7-9
clone_size: -

cdr3_aa: CASSIAPDLHWGYTF
cdr3_nt: TGTGCCAGTAGTATCGCGCCCGACTTGCATTGGGGCTACACCTTC
j_call: TRBJ1-2
d_call: -
cdr3_length: 15
v_call: TRBV19
clone_size: -

cdr3_aa: CASSLEQGLMNTEAFF
cdr3_nt: TGTGCCAGCAGCTTGGAACAGGGACTCATGAACACTGAAGCTTTCTTT
j_call: TRBJ1-1
d_call: -
cdr3_length: 16
v_call: TRBV5-8
clone_size: -

cdr3_aa: CASSEQGPSAGLGQFF
cdr3_nt: TGTGCCAGCAGTGAACAGGGGCCCAGCGCCGGATTGGGGCAGTTCTTC
j_call: TRBJ2-1
d_call: -
cdr3_length: 16
v_call: TRBV2
clone_size: -

cdr3_aa: CASTPGGGPYEQYF
cdr3_nt: TGTGCCAGTACCCCGGGGGGGGGACCATACGAGCAGTACTTC
j_call: TRBJ2-7
d_call: TRBD2
cdr3_length: 14
v_call: TRBV19
clone_size: -

cdr3_aa: CASSSQGGYTF
cdr3_nt: TGTGCCAGCAGCTCCCAAGGAGGCTACACCTTC
j_call: TRBJ1-2
d_call: -
cdr3_length: 11
v_call: TRBV7-8
clone_size: once

cdr3_aa: CASSYSPGYSYEQYF
cdr3_nt: TGTGCCAGCAGTTACTCTCCGGGATACTCCTACGAGCAGTACTTC
j_call: TRBJ2-7
d_call: -
cdr3_length: 15
v_call: TRBV6-5
clone_size: -

cdr3_aa: CARSSNRDPANEQFF
cdr3_nt: TGTGCCAGAAGCTCTAACAGGGACCCGGCCAATGAGCAGTTCTTC
j_call: TRBJ2-1
d_call: -
cdr3_length: 15
v_call: TRBV5-3
clone_size: -

cdr3_aa: CASSPGDYGRNEQFF
cdr3_nt: TGTGCCAGCTCACCGGGGGACTACGGGCGCAATGAGCAGTTCTTC
j_call: TRBJ2-1
d_call: TRBD2
cdr3_length: 15
v_call: TRBV18
clone_size: -

cdr3_aa: CASSNSATNEKLFF
cdr3_nt: TGTGCCAGTAGTAACAGTGCAACTAATGAAAAACTGTTTTTT
j_call: TRBJ1-4
d_call: -
cdr3_length: 14
v_call: TRBV19
clone_size: -

cdr3_aa: CASSPRTGREPGNTIYF
cdr3_nt: TGTGCCAGCAGCCCCCGGACAGGGAGGGAGCCTGGAAACACCATATATTTT
j_call: TRBJ1-3
d_call: TRBD1
cdr3_length: 17
v_call: TRBV7-9
clone_size: -

cdr3_aa: CASSPGRGNQPQHF
cdr3_nt: TGTGCCAGCAGTCCCGGGCGTGGCAATCAGCCCCAGCATTTT
j_call: TRBJ1-5
d_call: -
cdr3_length: 14
v_call: TRBV28
clone_size: few

cdr3_aa: CASSRMGWSSYEQYF
cdr3_nt: TGTGCCAGCAGCAGGATGGGGTGGAGCTCCTACGAGCAGTACTTC
j_call: TRBJ2-7
d_call: -
cdr3_length: 15
v_call: TRBV25-1
clone_size: -

cdr3_aa: CASSLARKRENYEQYF
cdr3_nt: TGTGCCAGCAGCTTAGCGCGAAAGCGGGAAAACTACGAGCAGTACTTC
j_call: TRBJ2-7
d_call: TRBD2
cdr3_length: 16
v_call: TRBV7-6
clone_size: -

cdr3_aa: CASSFARQGGTGELFF
cdr3_nt: TGTGCCAGCAGCTTTGCTAGACAGGGAGGGACCGGGGAGCTGTTTTTT
j_call: TRBJ2-2
d_call: -
cdr3_length: 16
v_call: TRBV12-1
clone_size: -

cdr3_aa: CASVAGASGGTGELFF
cdr3_nt: TGTGCCAGCGTAGCGGGAGCTTCGGGGGGCACCGGGGAGCTGTTTTTT
j_call: TRBJ2-2
d_call: TRBD2
cdr3_length: 16
v_call: TRBV2
clone_size: -

cdr3_aa: CASSLGPTSGSYEQYF
cdr3_nt: TGCGCCAGCAGCTTGGGGCCGACTAGCGGTTCCTACGAGCAGTACTTC
j_call: TRBJ2-7
d_call: TRBD2
cdr3_length: 16
v_call: TRBV5-1
clone_size: -

cdr3_aa: CARAYLGRRDTQYF
cdr3_nt: TGTGCCCGGGCATACCTAGGCAGAAGAGATACGCAGTATTTT
j_call: TRBJ2-3
d_call: -
cdr3_length: 14
v_call: TRBV30
clone_size: few

cdr3_aa: CASGASGNTIYF
cdr3_nt: TGTGCCAGTGGTGCCTCTGGAAACACCATATATTTT
j_call: TRBJ1-3
d_call: -
cdr3_length: 12
v_call: TRBV14
clone_size: -

cdr3_aa: CASISKLRGLAEEGPTGELFF
cdr3_nt: TGTGCCAGCATCTCGAAGCTTAGGGGGCTAGCGGAGGAAGGACCCACCGGGGAGCTGTTTTTT
j_call: TRBJ2-2
d_call: -
cdr3_length: 21
v_call: TRBV2
clone_size: -

cdr3_aa: CASSLASGDKNIQYF
cdr3_nt: TGCGCCAGCAGCTTGGCCTCAGGGGACAAAAACATTCAGTACTTC
j_call: TRBJ2-4
d_call: -
cdr3_length: 15
v_call: TRBV5-1
clone_size: -

cdr3_aa: CASSISGNTDTQYF
cdr3_nt: TGTGCCAGTAGTATAAGCGGGAACACAGATACGCAGTATTTT
j_call: TRBJ2-3
d_call: TRBD2
cdr3_length: 14
v_call: TRBV19
clone_size: -

cdr3_aa: CASSPQERRDTDTQYF
cdr3_nt: TGTGCCAGCAGCCCCCAGGAGCGGAGAGACACAGATACGCAGTATTTT
j_call: TRBJ2-3
d_call: -
cdr3_length: 16
v_call: TRBV5-6
clone_size: -

cdr3_aa: CASSEAVGKSSGNTIYF
cdr3_nt: TGTGCCAGCAGTGAAGCGGTAGGGAAGAGCTCTGGAAACACCATATATTTT
j_call: TRBJ1-3
d_call: -
cdr3_length: 17
v_call: TRBV2
clone_size: once

cdr3_aa: CASSYFRGGLGEQYF
cdr3_nt: TGTGCCAGCAGTTACTTTCGGGGAGGTCTTGGGGAGCAGTACTTC
j_call: TRBJ2-7
d_call: -
cdr3_length: 15
v_call: TRBV6-6
clone_size: -

cdr3_aa: CASSVQGAYEQFF
cdr3_nt: TGTGCCAGCAGCGTACAGGGGGCCTATGAGCAGTTCTTC
j_call: TRBJ2-1
d_call: TRBD1
cdr3_length: 13
v_call: TRBV9
clone_size: -

cdr3_aa: CASSIDREGDTQYF
cdr3_nt: TGCGCCAGCAGCATTGACAGGGAGGGAGATACGCAGTATTTT
j_call: TRBJ2-3
d_call: -
cdr3_length: 14
v_call: TRBV5-1
clone_size: -

cdr3_aa: CASSLGGREGETQYF
cdr3_nt: TGTGCCAGCAGCTTGGGGGGCAGGGAGGGAGAGACCCAGTACTTC
j_call: TRBJ2-5
d_call: TRBD2
cdr3_length: 15
v_call: TRBV5-6
clone_size: -

cdr3_aa: CAISERGGTEAFF
cdr3_nt: TGTGCCATCAGTGAGAGGGGGGGCACTGAAGCTTTCTTT
j_call: TRBJ1-1
d_call: -
cdr3_length: 13
v_call: TRBV10-3
clone_size: few

cdr3_aa: CASSLNGPESRRTGELFF
cdr3_nt: TGTGCCAGCAGCTTAAACGGCCCGGAAAGTCGCCGGACCGGGGAGCTGTTTTTT
j_call: TRBJ2-2
d_call: -
cdr3_length: 18
v_call: TRBV7-3
clone_size: few

cdr3_aa: CASSYDRGPYNEQFF
cdr3_nt: TGTGCCAGCAGTTACGACAGGGGACCCTACAATGAGCAGTTCTTC
j_call: TRBJ2-1
d_call: TRBD1
cdr3_length: 15
v_call: TRBV6-5
clone_size: many

cdr3_aa: CASSLGAGGRETQYF
cdr3_nt: TGTGCCAGCAGCTTAGGTGCGGGAGGGCGGGAGACCCAGTACTTC
j_call: TRBJ2-5
d_call: TRBD2
cdr3_length: 15
v_call: TRBV7-6
clone_size: -

cdr3_aa: CASRAGTRVAKNIQYF
cdr3_nt: TGTGCCAGCAGGGCGGGGACCAGGGTAGCCAAAAACATTCAGTACTTC
j_call: TRBJ2-4
d_call: -
cdr3_length: 16
v_call: TRBV2
clone_size: -